These 24 T cell receptor beta chains came from one sample sequenced in a study of blood T cell repertoires in COVID-19. TCRdb's table, derived via immunoSEQ multiplex PCR, lists solely in-frame clones and lacks some. The sample has some 300,000 clones, approximately 86% seen once; the top ten hold 1%. The sequencing input was PBMCs or T cells enriched from blood (not recorded which). The receptors were sampled from a woman aged 30 to 39 who had recovered from COVID-19.

The CDR3 DNA is TGTGCCTGGAGTGTAGGGACAGGGGGTTACGAGCAGTACTTC. This codes for CAWSVGTGGYEQYF. V and J are TRBV30 and TRBJ2-7; TRBD1 agrees at 11 bases. V lost 0 bases, J lost 4 bases, and 2 bases stayed unmatched. The CDR3 totals 14 residues. Germline lookup yields CDR1 GTSNPN and CDR2 SVGIG (reference sequence).

The gene calls are TRBV18 and TRBJ2-2, with 11 bases lining up with TRBD2. With 2 bases clipped from V and 4 bases from J, the junction kept 9 bases outside the gene matches. CDR3 length: 18 amino acids. Looked up from germline, CDR1 is KGHSH and CDR2 is LQKENI. CDR3 protein: CASSPMGLAEISTGELFF. CDR3 nucleotides: TGTGCCAGCTCACCAATGGGACTAGCGGAAATTTCCACCGGGGAGCTGTTTTTT.

The V call is TRBV6-5, the J call TRBJ1-4; perhaps TRBD1 as D (6 bases). Germline assignment: CDR1 MNHEY and CDR2 SVGAGI. Trimming left V 6 bases short and J 8 bases short, with 13 bases between. This CDR3 spans 13 amino acids. CDR3 in amino acids: CASSLRGKEKLFF. For the CDR3, the DNA is TGTGCCAGCAGCCTCAGGGGCAAGGAAAAACTGTTTTTT.

This chain uses TRBV5-4 with TRBJ1-5, with 8 bases identical to TRBD1. CDR3 size: 14 residues. The V gene's germline CDR1 is SGHNT and CDR2 YYREEE (reference sequence). The trim removed 4 bases at V and 6 bases at J, leaving 6 bases unmatched. The CDR3 loop is CASSPGTGSQPQHF. CDR3 DNA sequence: TGTGCCAGCAGCCCAGGGACAGGAAGTCAGCCCCAGCATTTT.

This chain connects TRBV7-9 to TRBJ2-1; TRBD2 matches at 8 bases. CDR1 and CDR2 (germline): SEHNR, FQNEAQ (reference sequence). Trimming cost V 5 bases and J 5 bases; bases outside gene matches: 8. The length of the CDR3 is 15 residues. CDR3 amino acids: CASSAAGALNNEQFF. The CDR3 DNA follows: TGTGCCAGCAGCGCAGCGGGGGCGTTAAACAATGAGCAGTTCTTC.

The chain combines TRBV7-3 with TRBJ2-2, with D possibly being TRBD1 (5 bases). The germline V gene has CDR1 SGHTA and CDR2 FQGTGA. The V end was cut by 6 bases, the J end by 6 bases, with 20 bases between. The CDR3 contains 16 residues. CDR3 bases: TGTGCCAGCAGGAAAGCTGGGCAGGGAAACTCCGGGGAGCTGTTTTTT. Translating it yields CASRKAGQGNSGELFF.

CDR3 amino acids: CASSSGAGPTGELFF. The CDR3 DNA reads TGTGCCAGCTCCTCAGGGGCAGGGCCCACCGGGGAGCTGTTTTTT. This chain connects TRBV28 to TRBJ2-2, with D perhaps matching TRBD1 (6 bases). The CDR3 is 15 residues long. Trimming removed 8 bases from V and 4 bases from J, with 17 bases in between. From germline, CDR1 is MDHEN and CDR2 SYDVKM.

CDR3 bases: TGTGCCAGCAGCCCCGACCGACAGAGCTCCTACGAGCAGTACTTC. Residues: CASSPDRQSSYEQYF. The V call is TRBV7-2, the J call TRBJ2-7, with a tentative D call TRBD1 (5 bases). The CDR3 is 15 amino acids. Germline V gives CDR1 SGHTA, CDR2 FQGNSA. With 5 bases removed from V and 0 bases from J, the gap between germline ends came to 14 bases.

This chain connects TRBV5-4 to TRBJ2-7; 9 bases match TRBD2. This CDR3 has 13 residues. Germline assignment: CDR1 SGHNT and CDR2 YYREEE (reference sequence). The J segment lost 7 bases and the V segment lost 5 bases, leaving 7 bases of the junction unmatched. CDR3 amino acids: CASRSGGRREQYF. CDR3 in DNA: TGTGCCAGCAGAAGCGGGGGGCGTAGGGAGCAGTACTTC.

This chain connects TRBV6-5 to TRBJ2-7, with 11 bases lining up with TRBD2. CDR3 length: 15 amino acids. Germline CDR1 reads MNHEY; CDR2 reads SVGAGI. After removal of 5 bases from V and 0 bases from J, the junction contained 3 bases not matched to a gene. The CDR3 nucleotides read TGTGCCAGCAGTCCTAGCGGGAGGACCTCCTACGAGCAGTACTTC. The encoded protein is CASSPSGRTSYEQYF.

The chain recombines TRBV7-9 with TRBJ1-5, with 9 bases identical to TRBD1. The trim removed 3 bases at V and 3 bases at J, leaving 9 bases unmatched. Germline V gene lookup returns CDR1 SEHNR and CDR2 FQNEAQ (reference sequence). The length of the CDR3 is 17 residues. The CDR3 loop reads CASSFHPGQGYNQPQHF. In nucleotides, the CDR3 is TGTGCCAGCAGCTTTCATCCGGGACAGGGCTACAATCAGCCCCAGCATTTT.

The V and J genes are TRBV2 and TRBJ2-7; no definite D call. The CDR3 extends over 12 amino acids. From germline, CDR1 is SNHLY and CDR2 FYNNEI. The germline V and J ends were trimmed by 7 bases and 3 bases, with 10 bases remaining between them. The chain's CDR3 is CASNARSYEQYF. CDR3 nucleotides: TGTGCCAGCAACGCTCGGAGCTACGAGCAGTACTTC.

The gene calls are TRBV24-1 and TRBJ1-2; weak D call: TRBD1 (5 bases). The CDR3 contains 14 residues. Trimming took off 1 base at V and 6 bases at J, with 11 bases between the two ends. Germline CDR1 KGHDR, CDR2 SFDVKD. The CDR3 coding sequence is TGTGCCACCAGTGATTTACCAGGGTACGATGGCTACACCTTC. Amino acid sequence: CATSDLPGYDGYTF.

Only one count was recorded for this clone. Here the CDR3 DNA reads TGTGCCAGTAGTACGTACCAAGAGACCCAGTACTTC. Its protein is CASSTYQETQYF. The chain uses TRBV19 and TRBJ2-5; D is ambiguous. The CDR3 contains 12 residues. CDR1 and CDR2 (germline): LNHDA, SQIVND (reference sequence). Trimming removed 4 bases from V and 0 bases from J, with 3 bases in between.

The chain uses TRBV7-2 and TRBJ2-2; D is perhaps TRBD2 (5 bases). The CDR3 totals 14 residues. From germline, CDR1 is SGHTA and CDR2 FQGNSA. V lost 3 bases and J lost 5, with 10 bases in between. CDR3 DNA sequence: TGTGCCAGCAGCTTCTCGGGGTCGACCGGGGAGCTGTTTTTT. This encodes CASSFSGSTGELFF.

This chain joins TRBV5-7 and TRBJ1-4; D is undetermined. TRBV5-7 qualifies as an ORF whose function is uncertain. V lost 4 bases and J lost 4, with 11 bases in between. The CDR3 is 14 amino acids. CDR3 protein: CASSRCPDNEKLFF. CDR3 sequence (DNA): TGTGCCAGCAGCCGTTGTCCAGATAATGAAAAACTGTTTTTT.

In the case of this clone: With a much larger clone just one base away, this may be a read error. This sequence joins TRBV11-2 and TRBJ1-1; D is unresolved. The V and J ends lost 1 base and 1 base respectively, with 4 bases between them. CDR3 length: 13 amino acids. Germline V gene data show CDR1 as SGHAT and CDR2 as FQNNGV. DNA of the CDR3: TGTGCCAGCAGCTTAGGACAGAACACTGAAGCTTTCTTT. Residues: CASSLGQNTEAFF.

The genes are TRBV18 and TRBJ2-7; a possible D gene is TRBD2 (6 bases). The CDR3 extends over 12 amino acids. Germline V gives CDR1 KGHSH, CDR2 LQKENI. Trimming took off 3 bases at V and 7 bases at J, with 10 bases between the two ends. The CDR3 loop reads CASSPRGGEQYF. The CDR3, as DNA: TGTGCCAGCTCACCTCGTGGGGGGGAGCAGTACTTC.

The chain joins TRBV9 to TRBJ1-1; D is possibly TRBD1 (6 bases). V lost 4 bases and J 0 bases, leaving 16 bases between the germline ends. CDR3 length: 16 residues. Germline V gene lookup returns CDR1 SGDLS and CDR2 YYNGEE. CDR3 protein: CASSHSRGQMNTEAFF. The CDR3 DNA reads TGTGCCAGCAGCCATTCGCGAGGACAGATGAACACTGAAGCTTTCTTT.

The genes are TRBV5-1 and TRBJ2-1; 7 nucleotides match TRBD1. The V gene end was trimmed by 4 bases and the J gene end by 0 bases; junction bases not matched to a gene: 7. This CDR3 spans 16 amino acids. Per the germline V gene, CDR1 is SGHRS and CDR2 is YFSETQ. In DNA form, the CDR3 reads TGCGCCAGCAGCCCACGACAGGGTGGCTCCTACAATGAGCAGTTCTTC. Residues: CASSPRQGGSYNEQFF.

The chain joins TRBV9 to TRBJ2-5; 7 bases are shared with TRBD1. The CDR3 runs to 15 residues. Per germline, CDR1 SGDLS and CDR2 YYNGEE. The V and J ends lost 0 bases and 1 base, in that order; junction bases with no gene match: 3. DNA for the CDR3: TGTGCCAGCAGCGTAGGACGGACAGGCCAAGAGACCCAGTACTTC. Translation gives CASSVGRTGQETQYF.

This clone showed up just once. The genes are TRBV30 and TRBJ2-7; 7 nucleotides line up with TRBD2. Germline trimming cut 0 bases from V and 4 bases from J; bases unmatched to any gene: 12. Germline CDR1 reads GTSNPN; CDR2 reads SVGIG (reference sequence). CDR3 length equals 16 residues. The CDR3 is CAWSVRGLVEYYEQYF. CDR3 nucleotides: TGTGCCTGGAGTGTACGAGGACTAGTCGAGTATTACGAGCAGTACTTC.

This clone was seen once. The rearrangement joins TRBV12-2 to TRBJ1-1; the D call of TRBD1 is as the table states it, not checked on the DNA. TRBV12-2 is listed as a pseudogene. This CDR3 has 16 residues. The CDR3 reads CASRPRSSARQGATFF. The CDR3 DNA reads as TGTGCAAGTCGCCCCCGGTCGTCTGCTCGACAGGGCGCAACTTTCTTT.

This rearrangement joins TRBV19 to TRBJ2-1; D is unclear. Germline V CDR1 and CDR2: LNHDA, SQIVND (reference sequence). Deletions cut 4 bases from V and 5 bases from J, with 12 bases between. The CDR3 is 14 residues long. The CDR3 loop is CASSTDTIDNEQFF. As DNA, the CDR3 is TGTGCCAGTAGTACCGATACAATCGACAATGAGCAGTTCTTC.